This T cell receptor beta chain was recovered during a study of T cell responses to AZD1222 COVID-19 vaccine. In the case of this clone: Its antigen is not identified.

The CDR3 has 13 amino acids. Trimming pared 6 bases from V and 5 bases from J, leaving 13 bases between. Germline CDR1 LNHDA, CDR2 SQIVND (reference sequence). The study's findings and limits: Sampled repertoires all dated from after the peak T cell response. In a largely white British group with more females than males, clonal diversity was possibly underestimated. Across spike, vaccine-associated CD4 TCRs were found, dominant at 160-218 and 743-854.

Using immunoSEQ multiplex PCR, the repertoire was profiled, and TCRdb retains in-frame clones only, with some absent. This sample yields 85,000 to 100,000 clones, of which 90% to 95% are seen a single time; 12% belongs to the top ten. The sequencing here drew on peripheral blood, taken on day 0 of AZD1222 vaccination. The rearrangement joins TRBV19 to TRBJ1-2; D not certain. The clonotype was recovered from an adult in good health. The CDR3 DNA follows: TGTGCCAGTAGCCAAACTCTAAGTTATGGCTACACCTTC. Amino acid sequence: CASSQTLSYGYTF. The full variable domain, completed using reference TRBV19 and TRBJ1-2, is DGGITQSPKYLFRKEGQNVTLSCEQNLNHDAMYWYRQDPGQGLRLIYYSQIVNDFQKGDIAEGYSVSREKKESFPLTVTSAQKNPTAFYLCASSQTLSYGYTFGSGTRLTVV.